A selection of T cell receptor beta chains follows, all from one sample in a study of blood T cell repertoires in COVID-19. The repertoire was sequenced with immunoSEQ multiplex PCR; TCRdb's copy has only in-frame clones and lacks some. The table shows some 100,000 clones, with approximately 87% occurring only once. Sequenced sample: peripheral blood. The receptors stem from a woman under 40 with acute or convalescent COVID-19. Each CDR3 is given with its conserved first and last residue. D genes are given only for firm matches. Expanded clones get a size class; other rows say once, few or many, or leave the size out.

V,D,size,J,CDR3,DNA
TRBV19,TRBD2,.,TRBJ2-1,CASLAGGPNEQFF,TGTGCCAGTCTAGCGGGGGGACCGAATGAGCAGTTCTTC
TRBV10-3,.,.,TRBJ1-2,CAISEEAGAGDYGYTF,TGTGCCATCAGTGAGGAGGCAGGGGCGGGTGACTATGGCTACACCTTC
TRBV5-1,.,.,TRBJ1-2,CASSLGQPEGVMWGYTF,TGCGCCAGCAGCTTGGGACAGCCTGAGGGGGTTATGTGGGGCTACACCTTC
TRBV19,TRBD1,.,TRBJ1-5,CASSLRRTGDQPQHF,TGTGCCAGTAGTTTACGAAGGACAGGGGATCAGCCCCAGCATTTT
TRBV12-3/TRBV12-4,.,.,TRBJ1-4,CATLRGGEKLFF,TGTGCCACCCTTCGGGGGGGGGAAAAACTGTTTTTT
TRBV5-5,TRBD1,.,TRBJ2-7,CASSLDTGGVYEQYF,TGTGCCAGCAGCTTAGATACAGGGGGCGTTTACGAGCAGTACTTC
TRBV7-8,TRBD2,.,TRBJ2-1,CASSWKAGEVSEQFF,TGTGCCAGCAGCTGGAAAGCGGGGGAGGTTAGTGAGCAGTTCTTC
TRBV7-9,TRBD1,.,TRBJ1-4,CASSLTTGGGEKLFF,TGTGCCAGCAGCTTAACGACAGGGGGCGGGGAAAAACTGTTTTTT
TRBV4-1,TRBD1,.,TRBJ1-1,CASSQNRGGTEAFF,TGCGCCAGCAGCCAAAACAGGGGAGGCACTGAAGCTTTCTTT
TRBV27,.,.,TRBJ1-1,CASSLLSGGSSEAFF,TGTGCCAGCAGTCTACTCTCGGGGGGGAGCTCTGAAGCTTTCTTT
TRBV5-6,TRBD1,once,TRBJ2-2,CASSLGDSLPNTGELFF,TGTGCCAGCAGCTTGGGGGACAGTTTACCGAACACCGGGGAGCTGTTTTTT
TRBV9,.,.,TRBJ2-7,CASSDGWEQYF,TGTGCCAGCAGCGACGGGTGGGAGCAGTACTTC
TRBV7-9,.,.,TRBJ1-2,CASTNPTSGGNHYGYTF,TGTGCCAGCACCAACCCGACATCGGGAGGGAATCACTATGGCTACACCTTC
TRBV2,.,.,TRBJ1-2,CASSEGASGYTF,TGTGCCAGCAGTGAGGGGGCCTCTGGCTACACCTTC
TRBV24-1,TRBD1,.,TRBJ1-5,CATSDGTGYSNQPQHF,TGTGCCACCAGTGATGGGACAGGTTATAGCAATCAGCCCCAGCATTTT
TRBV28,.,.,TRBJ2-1,CASSLLSNSGSYNEQFF,TGTGCCAGCAGTTTGCTATCTAATAGCGGTTCCTACAATGAGCAGTTCTTC
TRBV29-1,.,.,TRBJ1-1,CSVDLDLQGTEAFF,TGCAGCGTGGACTTGGATCTCCAGGGGACTGAAGCTTTCTTT
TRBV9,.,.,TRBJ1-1,CASGGRNTEAFF,TGTGCCAGTGGGGGCAGGAACACTGAAGCTTTCTTT
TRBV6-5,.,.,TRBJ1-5,CASSFGHQQPQHF,TGTGCCAGCAGTTTCGGACATCAACAGCCCCAGCATTTT
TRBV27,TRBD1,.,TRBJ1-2,CASRGTGVDYGYTF,TGTGCCAGCAGAGGGACAGGGGTGGACTATGGCTACACCTTC
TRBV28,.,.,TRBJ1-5,CASSYSGLFSNQPQHF,TGTGCCAGCAGTTATTCAGGACTGTTTAGCAATCAGCCCCAGCATTTT
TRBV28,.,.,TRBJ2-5,CASSLARLETQYF,TGTGCCAGCAGTCTAGCAAGGTTAGAGACCCAGTACTTC
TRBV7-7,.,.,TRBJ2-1,CASSLSPSSYNEQFF,TGTGCCAGCAGCTTAAGTCCGAGCTCCTACAATGAGCAGTTCTTC
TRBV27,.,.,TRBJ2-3,CASTNRALSTDTQYF,TGTGCCAGCACTAACAGGGCCCTTAGCACAGATACGCAGTATTTT
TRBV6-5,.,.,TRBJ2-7,CATQDYYEQYF,TGTGCCACCCAGGATTATTACGAGCAGTACTTC
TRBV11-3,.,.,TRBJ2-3,CASSWGGTDTQYF,TGTGCCAGCAGCTGGGGGGGCACAGATACGCAGTATTTT
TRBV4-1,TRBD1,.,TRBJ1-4,CASSHLRGQGSEKLFF,TGCGCCAGCAGCCACCTGAGGGGACAGGGGAGTGAAAAACTGTTTTTT
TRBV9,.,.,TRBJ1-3,CASTEGLLTGNTIYF,TGTGCCAGCACCGAGGGTCTCTTGACTGGAAACACCATATATTTT
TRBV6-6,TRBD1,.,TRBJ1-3,CASSLDRGPGNTIYF,TGTGCCAGCAGTCTCGACAGGGGTCCAGGAAACACCATATATTTT
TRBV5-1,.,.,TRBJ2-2,CASAVTVANTGELFF,TGCGCCAGCGCGGTGACAGTCGCGAACACCGGGGAGCTGTTTTTT
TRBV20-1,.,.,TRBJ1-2,CSARSQGFSF,TGCAGTGCTAGATCACAGGGTTTCTCCTTC
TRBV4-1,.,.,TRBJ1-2,CASSPPTGANYGYTF,TGCGCCAGCAGCCCCCCGACAGGAGCTAACTATGGCTACACCTTC
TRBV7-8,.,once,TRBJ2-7,CASSTAGSYEQYF,TGTGCCAGCAGCACCGCCGGGAGTTACGAGCAGTACTTC
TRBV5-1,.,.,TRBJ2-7,CASSTGLTPTPYEQYF,TGCGCCAGCAGCACCGGACTCACTCCCACACCCTACGAGCAGTACTTC
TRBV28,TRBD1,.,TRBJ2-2,CASRPDRDIGELFF,TGTGCCAGCAGGCCGGACAGGGACATCGGGGAGCTGTTTTTT